The table lists the clone carrying this TCR beta chain with a few counts. Its cognate antigen is unknown. The germline CDR1 and CDR2 sequences are LNHNV and YYDKDF (reference sequence). V lost 11 bases and J 2 bases, leaving 10 bases between the germline ends. The CDR3 spans 12 residues. The data originate from a study of CD8+ T cells in alopecia areata. Overall study: Treated patients received oral tofacitinib, 5 to 10 mg twice daily. Study observations and caveats: Given one nonresponder, whether baseline CD8+ expansion relates to response remains uncertain. Tofacitinib did not eliminate many expanded lesional clones from scalp or blood.

The treatment was: oral pan-JAK inhibitor, 5-10 mg twice daily. Samples from alopecia areata patients were lesional scalp punch biopsies and peripheral blood. Extracted RNA was reverse transcribed, and the resulting cDNA served as sequencing template. Libraries were prepared by immunoSEQ multiplex PCR; TCRdb keeps only in-frame clonotypes and omits some of them. This table holds over 150,000 clones, roughly 50% found once. Specimen: CD8+ T cells sorted from blood, collected at week 24, from a patient treated with tofacitinib. The TCR comes from a human donor with alopecia areata. J is TRBJ1-5 and V is TRBV15; D possibly corresponds to TRBD1 (5 bases). CDR3 sequence reads: CAAKTGNQPQHF. The CDR3, as DNA: TGTGCCGCGAAGACAGGCAATCAGCCCCAGCATTTT.